The clone carrying this T cell receptor (beta chain) was counted at least ten times. Its target is not known. These data originate in a study of T-cell reconstitution after alpha-beta-depleted transplantation in children. V lost 0 bases to trimming and J lost 3 bases, with 6 bases between them. The CDR3 contains 13 residues. The V gene's germline CDR1 is SEHNR and CDR2 FQNEAQ (reference sequence). TCRbeta library construction was performed incorporating unique molecular identifiers. TCRdb recomputed calls from the PCR reads with MiXCR, one row per CDR3 protein. The sample lists hundreds of thousands of distinct CDR3 sequences; 10% to 15% were seen once. Study results and limitations: The origin of high day-60 TCRbeta diversity in some patients lay in surviving recipient T cells and thymic progenitors. Several hundred expanded graft clones reportedly gave rise to the alpha-beta T cells present about two months after transplant. Counts and diversity of T cells one year after transplant came mostly from newly produced T cells.

The chain joins TRBV7-9 to TRBJ2-7; D remains ambiguous. The source was PBMCs, mostly from graft donor cells, collected 360 days after TCRalphabeta/CD19-depleted stem cell transplant. The receptor was derived from a male patient younger than 18 who had a stem cell transplant for acute myeloid leukemia, so the T cells may come from the graft donor. As DNA, the CDR3 is TGTGCCAGCAGCTTAGCGGAAGACTACGAGCAGTACTTC. Translated: CASSLAEDYEQYF.